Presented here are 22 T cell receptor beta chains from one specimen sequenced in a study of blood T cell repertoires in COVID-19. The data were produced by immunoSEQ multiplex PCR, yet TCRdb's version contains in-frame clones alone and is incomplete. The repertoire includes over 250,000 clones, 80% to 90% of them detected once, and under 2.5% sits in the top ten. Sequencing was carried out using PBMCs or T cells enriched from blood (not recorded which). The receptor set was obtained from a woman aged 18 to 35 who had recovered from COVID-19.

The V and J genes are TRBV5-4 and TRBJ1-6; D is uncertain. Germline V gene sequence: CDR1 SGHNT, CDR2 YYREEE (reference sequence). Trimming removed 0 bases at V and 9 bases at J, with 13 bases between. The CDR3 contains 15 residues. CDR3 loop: CASSLDRSRSSPLHF. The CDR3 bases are TGTGCCAGCAGCTTGGATCGGTCAAGGAGTTCACCCCTCCACTTT.

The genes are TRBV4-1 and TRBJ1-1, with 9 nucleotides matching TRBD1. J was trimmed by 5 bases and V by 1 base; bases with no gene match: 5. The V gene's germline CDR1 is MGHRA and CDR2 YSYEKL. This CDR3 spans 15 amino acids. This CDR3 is CASSQATGGWTEAFF. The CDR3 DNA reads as TGCGCCAGCAGCCAAGCTACAGGGGGCTGGACTGAAGCTTTCTTT.

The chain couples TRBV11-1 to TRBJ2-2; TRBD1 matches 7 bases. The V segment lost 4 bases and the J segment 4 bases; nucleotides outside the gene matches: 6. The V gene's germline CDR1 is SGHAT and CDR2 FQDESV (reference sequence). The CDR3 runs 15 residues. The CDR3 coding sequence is TGTGCCAGCAGCTCCTGGGACAGCCTCACCGGGGAGCTGTTTTTT. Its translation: CASSSWDSLTGELFF.

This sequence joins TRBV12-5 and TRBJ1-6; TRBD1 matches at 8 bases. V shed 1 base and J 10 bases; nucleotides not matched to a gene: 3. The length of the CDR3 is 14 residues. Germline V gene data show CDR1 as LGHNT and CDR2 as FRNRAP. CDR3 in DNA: TGTGCTAGTGGTTTGGAGGCAGGGGGCTCACCCCTCCACTTT. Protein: CASGLEAGGSPLHF.

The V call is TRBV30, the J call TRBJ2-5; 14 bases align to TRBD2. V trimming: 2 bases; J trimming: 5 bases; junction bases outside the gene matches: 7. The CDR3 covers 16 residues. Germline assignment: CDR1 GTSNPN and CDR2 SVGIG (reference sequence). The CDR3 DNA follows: TGTGCCTGGAGTCCCCGACTAGCGGGGGGGAACGAGACCCAGTACTTC. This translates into CAWSPRLAGGNETQYF.

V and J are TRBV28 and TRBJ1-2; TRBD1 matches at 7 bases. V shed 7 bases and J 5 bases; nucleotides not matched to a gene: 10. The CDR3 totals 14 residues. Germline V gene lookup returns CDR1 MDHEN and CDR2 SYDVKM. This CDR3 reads CASNTHGTDYGYTF. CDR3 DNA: TGTGCCAGCAATACCCATGGGACAGATTATGGCTACACCTTC.

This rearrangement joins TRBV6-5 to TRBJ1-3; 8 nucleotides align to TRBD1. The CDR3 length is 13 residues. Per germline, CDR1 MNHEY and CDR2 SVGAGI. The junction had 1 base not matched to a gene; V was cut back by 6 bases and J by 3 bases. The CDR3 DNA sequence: TGTGCCAGCAGCAGGGGGCTTGGAAACACCATATATTTT. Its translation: CASSRGLGNTIYF.

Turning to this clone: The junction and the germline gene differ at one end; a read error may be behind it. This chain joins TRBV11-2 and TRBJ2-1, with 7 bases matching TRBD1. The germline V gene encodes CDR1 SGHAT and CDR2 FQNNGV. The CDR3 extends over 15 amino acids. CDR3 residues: CANSSATGHPNEQFF. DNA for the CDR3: TGTGCCAACAGCTCGGCGACAGGGCATCCCAATGAGCAGTTCTTC.

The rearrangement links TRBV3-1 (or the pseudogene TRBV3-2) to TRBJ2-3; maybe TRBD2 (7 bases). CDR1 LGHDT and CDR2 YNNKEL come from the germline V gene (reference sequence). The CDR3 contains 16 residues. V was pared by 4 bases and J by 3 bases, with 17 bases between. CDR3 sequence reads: CASSPIWGGETDTQYF. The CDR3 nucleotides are TGTGCCAGCAGCCCGATTTGGGGGGGCGAGACAGATACGCAGTATTTT.

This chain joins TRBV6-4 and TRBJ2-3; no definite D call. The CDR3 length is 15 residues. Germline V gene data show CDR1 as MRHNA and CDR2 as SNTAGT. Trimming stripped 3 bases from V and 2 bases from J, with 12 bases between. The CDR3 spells CASSENGHTTDTQYF. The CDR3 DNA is TGTGCCAGCAGTGAAAATGGCCACACCACAGATACGCAGTATTTT.

The DNA for the CDR3 is TGTGCCAGCTCCTCAAAGGGGCCCGATCCTTGGGGCTACACCTTC. It specifies CASSSKGPDPWGYTF. This chain links TRBV18 with TRBJ1-2, with D perhaps matching TRBD1 (5 bases). V lost 6 bases and J 8 bases, leaving 22 bases between the germline ends. Germline V CDR1 and CDR2: KGHSH, LQKENI. The length of the CDR3 is 15 residues. The full variable domain, completed using reference TRBV18 and TRBJ1-2, is NAGVMQNPRHLVRRRGQEARLRCSPMKGHSHVYWYRQLPEEGLKFMVYLQKENIIDESGMPKERFSAEFPKEGPSILRIQQVVRGDSAAYFCASSSKGPDPWGYTFGSGTRLTVV.

CDR3 coding DNA: TGCGCCAGCAGCTTGAGACTAGCGGGAGAGCAGTTCTTC. This sequence encodes CASSLRLAGEQFF. The chain links TRBV5-1 to TRBJ2-1, with 11 bases aligning to TRBD2. The junction had 1 base not matched to a gene; V was cut back by 1 base and J by 10 bases. CDR3 length: 13 residues. Germline V lookup: CDR1 SGHRS, CDR2 YFSETQ.

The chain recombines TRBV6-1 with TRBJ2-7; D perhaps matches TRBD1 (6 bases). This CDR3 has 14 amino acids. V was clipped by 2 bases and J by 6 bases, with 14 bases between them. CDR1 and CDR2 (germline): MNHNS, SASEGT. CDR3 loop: CASSEIGTLSEQYF. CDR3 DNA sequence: TGTGCCAGCAGTGAAATCGGGACACTTTCCGAGCAGTACTTC.

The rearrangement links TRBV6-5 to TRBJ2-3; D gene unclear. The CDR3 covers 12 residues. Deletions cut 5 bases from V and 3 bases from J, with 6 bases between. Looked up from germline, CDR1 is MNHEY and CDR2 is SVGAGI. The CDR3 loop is CASSTRTDTQYF. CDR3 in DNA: TGTGCCAGCAGTACACGAACAGATACGCAGTATTTT.

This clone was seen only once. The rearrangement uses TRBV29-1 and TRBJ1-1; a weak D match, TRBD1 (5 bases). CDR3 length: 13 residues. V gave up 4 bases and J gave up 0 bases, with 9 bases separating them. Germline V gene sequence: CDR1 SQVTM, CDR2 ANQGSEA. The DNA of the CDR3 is TGCAGCGTTGGTGGGGGGTTGAACACTGAAGCTTTCTTT. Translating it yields CSVGGGLNTEAFF.

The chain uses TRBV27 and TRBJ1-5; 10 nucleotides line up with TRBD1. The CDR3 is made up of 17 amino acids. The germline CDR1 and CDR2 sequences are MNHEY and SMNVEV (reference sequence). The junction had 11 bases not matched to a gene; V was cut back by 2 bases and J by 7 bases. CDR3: CASSLRAGTGVDQPQHF. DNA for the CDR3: TGTGCCAGCAGTTTAAGGGCGGGGACAGGGGTGGACCAGCCCCAGCATTTT.

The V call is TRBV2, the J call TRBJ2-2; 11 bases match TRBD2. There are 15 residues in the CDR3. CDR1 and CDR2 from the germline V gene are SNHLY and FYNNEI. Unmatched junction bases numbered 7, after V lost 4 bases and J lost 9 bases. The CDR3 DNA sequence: TGTGCCAGCAGTGTATCTAGCGGGGGGCCCTGGGAGCTGTTTTTT. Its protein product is CASSVSSGGPWELFF.

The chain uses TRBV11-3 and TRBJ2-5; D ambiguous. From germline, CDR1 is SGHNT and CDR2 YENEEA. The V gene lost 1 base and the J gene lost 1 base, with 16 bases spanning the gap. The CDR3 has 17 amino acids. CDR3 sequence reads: CASSLGLGANFQETQYF. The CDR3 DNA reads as TGTGCCAGCAGCTTAGGACTTGGCGCGAACTTCCAAGAGACCCAGTACTTC.

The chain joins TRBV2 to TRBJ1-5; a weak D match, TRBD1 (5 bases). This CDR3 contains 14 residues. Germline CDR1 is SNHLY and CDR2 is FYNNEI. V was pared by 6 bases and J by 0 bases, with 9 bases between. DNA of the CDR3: TGTGCCAGCAGCGGGGGGAATAGCAATCAGCCCCAGCATTTT. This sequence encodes CASSGGNSNQPQHF.

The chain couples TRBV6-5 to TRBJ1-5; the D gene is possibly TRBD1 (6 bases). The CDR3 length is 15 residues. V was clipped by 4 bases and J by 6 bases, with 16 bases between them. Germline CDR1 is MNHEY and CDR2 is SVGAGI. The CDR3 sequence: CASSSLGGASQPQHF. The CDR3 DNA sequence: TGTGCCAGCAGTTCCTTGGGGGGGGCAAGTCAGCCCCAGCATTTT.

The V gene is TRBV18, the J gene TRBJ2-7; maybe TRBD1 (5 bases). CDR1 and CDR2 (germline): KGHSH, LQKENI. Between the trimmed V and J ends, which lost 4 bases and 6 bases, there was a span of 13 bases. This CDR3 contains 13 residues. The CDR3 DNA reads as TGTGCCAGCTCACAAGGGGAATATGGCGAGCAGTACTTC. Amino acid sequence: CASSQGEYGEQYF.

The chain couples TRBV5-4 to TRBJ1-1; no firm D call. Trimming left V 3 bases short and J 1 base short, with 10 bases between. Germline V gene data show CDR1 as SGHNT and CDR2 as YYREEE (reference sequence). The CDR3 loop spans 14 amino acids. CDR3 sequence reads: CASSSLGENTEAFF. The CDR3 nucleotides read TGTGCCAGCAGCTCTCTCGGAGAGAACACTGAAGCTTTCTTT.